A single TCR beta chain is shown here with its context. TCRdb's table, derived via immunoSEQ multiplex PCR, lists solely in-frame clones and lacks some. The sample includes 150,000 to 200,000 clones, 90% to 95% of them seen just once. V shed 6 bases and J 4 bases; nucleotides not matched to a gene: 2. The CDR3 extends over 14 amino acids. In germline, CDR1 is SNHLY, CDR2 FYNNEI. The record originates from a study of control samples from healthy donors and cancer patients. The chain recombines TRBV2 with TRBJ2-4; 11 positions match TRBD2. Input material: blood. The receptor was isolated from a man aged 25 to 40 in good health. Here the CDR3 DNA reads TGTGCCAGCAGGGGACTAGCGGCGAAAAACATTCAGTACTTC. This gives the protein CASRGLAAKNIQYF.